Below, 26 T cell receptor beta chains from the same sample are listed, as sequenced in a study of blood T cell repertoires in COVID-19. Some clones are missing from TCRdb's copy, which holds only in-frame ones; the method was immunoSEQ multiplex PCR. The repertoire includes hundreds of thousands of clones, around 87% of them detected once, and about 4.5% sits in the top ten. Sample: PBMCs or T cells enriched from blood (not recorded which). All receptors come from a young woman with acute COVID-19.

The rearrangement links TRBV5-1 to TRBJ2-1, with D possibly matching TRBD2 (6 bases). V was cut by 4 bases and J by 8 bases, with 22 bases left in between. The CDR3 loop spans 16 amino acids. Germline CDR1 SGHRS, CDR2 YFSETQ. The CDR3 loop reads CASSPGDRELADEQFF. For the CDR3, the DNA is TGCGCCAGCAGCCCTGGAGATCGGGAGCTCGCAGATGAGCAGTTCTTC.

The chain combines TRBV23-1 with TRBJ1-5; tentative D call: TRBD1 (6 bases). TRBV23-1 is an ORF, with its function uncertain. The CDR3 sequence is 17 residues long. Trimming shortened V by 0 bases and J by 0 bases, and 12 bases separated the two germline ends. The CDR3 reads CASSQSGGQSSNQPQHF. CDR3 in DNA: TGCGCCAGCAGTCAATCGGGGGGGCAATCTAGCAATCAGCCCCAGCATTTT.

The chain employs TRBV4-1 and TRBJ2-5; 8 bases align to TRBD1. CDR1 MGHRA and CDR2 YSYEKL come from the germline V gene. The J segment lost 4 bases and the V segment lost 0 bases, leaving 4 bases of the junction unmatched. The CDR3 runs 15 residues. For the CDR3, the DNA is TGCGCCAGCAGCCAAGAGGCAGGGGGCAGAGAGACCCAGTACTTC. It is translated as CASSQEAGGRETQYF.

V usage is TRBV12-5 and J usage is TRBJ1-2, with 8 bases aligning to TRBD1. CDR1 and CDR2 from the germline V gene are LGHNT and FRNRAP. The CDR3 is 13 residues long. The V segment lost 2 bases and the J segment 4 bases; nucleotides outside the gene matches: 0. The CDR3 DNA reads TGTGCTAGTGGTTTGCAGGGGGCCTATGGCTACACCTTC. It is translated as CASGLQGAYGYTF.

The DNA for the CDR3 is TGTGCCAGCAGCCCCCACGGGGGGACTAGCGGGAGCGTCAGGGACGAGCAGTACTTC. Residues: CASSPHGGTSGSVRDEQYF. The genes are TRBV9 and TRBJ2-7, with 14 bases lining up with TRBD2. Germline V gene lookup returns CDR1 SGDLS and CDR2 YYNGEE. This CDR3 has 19 amino acids. Losses at the gene ends were 4 bases for V and 5 bases for J; bases not matched to a gene: 17.

The genes are TRBV3-1 (or the pseudogene TRBV3-2) and TRBJ1-2, with D unclear. The length of the CDR3 is 12 residues. Trimming shortened V by 2 bases and J by 4 bases, and 5 bases separated the two germline ends. Germline V gene lookup returns CDR1 LGHDT and CDR2 YNNKEL (reference sequence). The CDR3 nucleotides read TGTGCCAGCAGCCAAACGGGCTATGGCTACACCTTC. Translated, it gives CASSQTGYGYTF.

This clone was seen a few times. CDR3 DNA: TGTGCCAGCAGTTCCGGGTCTCACTATGGCTACACCTTC. It translates to CASSSGSHYGYTF. The chain couples TRBV28 to TRBJ1-2; D unresolved. V was pared by 4 bases and J by 3 bases, with 9 bases between. The germline CDR1 and CDR2 sequences are MDHEN and SYDVKM. This CDR3 comprises 13 residues.

This clone was observed a few times. The V gene is TRBV29-1, the J gene TRBJ2-1, with a tentative D call TRBD2 (5 bases). V was trimmed by 5 bases and J by 8 bases, leaving 13 bases between them. The CDR3 sequence is 12 residues long. Germline V gene sequence: CDR1 SQVTM, CDR2 ANQGSEA. The CDR3 coding sequence is TGCAGCGTTAAACTTAGCGAGGATGAGCAGTTCTTC. Protein: CSVKLSEDEQFF.

J is TRBJ1-1 and V is TRBV28; D not certain. Germline CDR1 and CDR2: MDHEN and SYDVKM. The CDR3 is made up of 13 amino acids. The V and J ends lost 1 base and 6 bases respectively, with 9 bases between them. CDR3 DNA: TGTGCCAGCAGTTTATCACAGATCCCTGAAGCTTTCTTT. It yields the protein CASSLSQIPEAFF.

V and J are TRBV6-2 or TRBV6-3 and TRBJ1-1; a possible D gene is TRBD1 (6 bases). V shed 4 bases and J shed 5 bases, with 20 bases lying between them. The CDR3 is 16 residues long. CDR1 is MNHEY and CDR2 is SVGEGT in the germline V gene. The CDR3 nucleotides are TGTGCCAGCAGTTTTACCTTCGGGGGGCGAGGGACTGAAGCTTTCTTT. Amino acid sequence: CASSFTFGGRGTEAFF.

Notes on this clone: The same CDR3 can be traced to other DNA sequences in this sample. J is TRBJ1-5 and V is TRBV3-1 (or the pseudogene TRBV3-2); the D gene is possibly TRBD1 (5 bases). The germline V and J ends were trimmed by 3 bases and 5 bases, with 8 bases remaining between them. Germline CDR1 and CDR2: LGHDT and YNNKEL (reference sequence). The CDR3 loop spans 13 amino acids. Written as DNA, the CDR3 is TGTGCCAGCAGCCACGGGGGACATCAGCCCCAGCATTTT. Protein sequence: CASSHGGHQPQHF.

CDR3 amino acids: CASSSGLAGGRETQYF. The CDR3 nucleotides read TGTGCCAGCAGCTCGGGACTAGCGGGAGGTAGAGAGACCCAGTACTTC. The chain joins TRBV7-3 to TRBJ2-5, with TRBD2 matching over 15 bases. The J segment lost 4 bases and the V segment lost 4 bases, leaving 4 bases of the junction unmatched. The CDR3 runs to 16 residues. From germline, CDR1 is SGHTA and CDR2 FQGTGA.

J is TRBJ1-3 and V is TRBV5-1; unclear D gene. The CDR3 spans 15 residues. CDR1 SGHRS and CDR2 YFSETQ come from the germline V gene. The V gene lost 0 bases and the J gene lost 0 bases, with 7 bases spanning the gap. The CDR3 reads CASSLGTSSGNTIYF. In DNA form, the CDR3 reads TGCGCCAGCAGCTTGGGAACTAGCTCTGGAAACACCATATATTTT. Filled out from reference TRBV5-1 and TRBJ1-3, the complete variable domain reads KAGVTQTPRYLIKTRGQQVTLSCSPISGHRSVSWYQQTPGQGLQFLFEYFSETQRNKGNFPGRFSGRQFSNSRSEMNVSTLELGDSALYLCASSLGTSSGNTIYFGEGSWLTVV.

This chain uses TRBV7-3 with TRBJ1-6; TRBD1 agrees at 8 bases. The CDR3 covers 14 residues. From germline, CDR1 is SGHTA and CDR2 FQGTGA. The V and J ends lost 3 bases and 5 bases, in that order; junction bases with no gene match: 0. Here the CDR3 DNA reads TGTGCCAGCAGCTTGACAGGGGATAATTCACCCCTCCACTTT. Its protein is CASSLTGDNSPLHF.

The chain employs TRBV27 and TRBJ2-1, with 11 bases aligning to TRBD2. The CDR3 runs 19 residues. Germline-derived CDR1 and CDR2 are MNHEY and SMNVEV (reference sequence). V gave up 8 bases and J gave up 5 bases; unmatched junction bases: 20. The CDR3 coding sequence is TGTGCCAGCGGGAGGGGGACAGGAACCGGGACTAGCGGTAACAATGAGCAGTTCTTC. This codes for CASGRGTGTGTSGNNEQFF.

This chain links TRBV11-3 with TRBJ2-2; 7 bases agree with TRBD1. CDR3 length: 15 residues. The trim removed 5 bases at V and 3 bases at J, leaving 6 bases unmatched. From germline, CDR1 is SGHNT and CDR2 YENEEA. The DNA of the CDR3 is TGTGCCAGCAGCCACCGACAGGGTTACACCGGGGAGCTGTTTTTT. It codes for CASSHRQGYTGELFF.

The V gene is TRBV9, the J gene TRBJ1-5; 7 nucleotides line up with TRBD1. CDR3 length: 15 residues. V lost 3 bases to trimming and J lost 5 bases; unmatched junction nucleotides: 8. The germline gives CDR1 SGDLS, CDR2 YYNGEE. This CDR3 is CASSAYGQDDQPQHF. In nucleotides, the CDR3 is TGTGCCAGCAGCGCCTATGGACAGGACGATCAGCCCCAGCATTTT.

V is TRBV6-4 and J is TRBJ1-2, with TRBD1 identical over 11 bases. V gave up 6 bases and J gave up 5 bases; unmatched junction bases: 5. Germline V lookup: CDR1 MRHNA, CDR2 SNTAGT. The CDR3 runs 14 residues. The CDR3 is CASRGQGARYGYTF. CDR3 in DNA: TGTGCCAGCAGAGGACAGGGGGCGCGGTATGGCTACACCTTC.

This clone has only one observation. This chain joins TRBV7-9 and TRBJ2-7, with D perhaps matching TRBD2 (6 bases). Germline CDR1 is SEHNR and CDR2 is FQNEAQ (reference sequence). The CDR3 contains 14 residues. The V end lost 7 bases, the J end lost 4 bases, and 17 bases lay between the germline ends. The CDR3 DNA reads as TGTGCCAGCATCGGAGAGGCGGGGAGATACGAGCAGTACTTC. Protein sequence: CASIGEAGRYEQYF.

The chain is built from TRBV20-1 and TRBJ2-4; a weak D match, TRBD2 (6 bases). The CDR3 has 13 amino acids. The germline V gene encodes CDR1 DFQATT and CDR2 SNEGSKA (reference sequence). Trimming cost V 3 bases and J 8 bases, with 14 bases left between them. The CDR3 loop reads CSASHPGGDIQYF. DNA of the CDR3: TGCAGTGCTAGTCACCCCGGGGGAGACATTCAGTACTTC.

This chain uses TRBV6-6 with TRBJ1-2; 8 nucleotides line up with TRBD1. V lost 6 bases to trimming and J lost 8 bases; unmatched junction nucleotides: 5. The length of the CDR3 is 12 residues. Germline V gene data show CDR1 as MNHNY and CDR2 as SVGAGI (reference sequence). This chain's CDR3 is CASRPTGGGYTF. In nucleotides, the CDR3 is TGTGCCAGCAGACCCACAGGGGGGGGCTACACCTTC.

This chain connects TRBV2 to TRBJ1-1; D gene uncertain. CDR3 length: 11 amino acids. Per the germline V gene, CDR1 is SNHLY and CDR2 is FYNNEI. CDR3 DNA: TGTGTCACATTCCCCAGCACTGAAGCTTTCTTT. Amino acids: CVTFPSTEAFF.

This clone was counted only a few times. Other DNA sequences in this specimen translate into the identical CDR3. V is TRBV29-1 and J is TRBJ1-1, with D uncertain. Germline CDR1 reads SQVTM; CDR2 reads ANQGSEA. This CDR3 is built from 12 residues. V lost 2 bases and J 4 bases, leaving 8 bases between the germline ends. The CDR3 DNA sequence: TGCAGCGTTGAACAAGGCGGCACTGAAGCTTTCTTT. Its translation: CSVEQGGTEAFF.

The CDR3 here is CAIKPERMNYEQYF. The CDR3 DNA reads TGTGCCATCAAACCAGAGAGGATGAACTACGAGCAGTACTTC. J is TRBJ2-7 and V is TRBV10-3; no clear D. Trimming stripped 7 bases from V and 3 bases from J, with 16 bases between. The CDR3 is 14 residues long. Germline-derived CDR1 and CDR2 are ENHRY and SYGVKD.

The CDR3, as DNA: TGTGCCAGCAGTTTAATGGGAGGGTTGGATGGCTACACCTTC. It is translated as CASSLMGGLDGYTF. The chain combines TRBV27 with TRBJ1-2, with D unresolved. CDR1 is MNHEY and CDR2 is SMNVEV in the germline V gene (reference sequence). The CDR3 consists of 14 residues. Between the trimmed V and J ends, which lost 2 bases and 6 bases, there was a span of 13 bases.

The chain links TRBV11-2 to TRBJ2-1; 8 nucleotides align to TRBD2. The CDR3 extends over 15 amino acids. V shed 5 bases and J 4 bases; nucleotides not matched to a gene: 7. CDR1 is SGHAT, CDR2 FQNNGV, per germline. CDR3 sequence: CASSEALAEYNEQFF. CDR3 DNA: TGTGCCAGCAGCGAAGCACTAGCGGAGTACAATGAGCAGTTCTTC.